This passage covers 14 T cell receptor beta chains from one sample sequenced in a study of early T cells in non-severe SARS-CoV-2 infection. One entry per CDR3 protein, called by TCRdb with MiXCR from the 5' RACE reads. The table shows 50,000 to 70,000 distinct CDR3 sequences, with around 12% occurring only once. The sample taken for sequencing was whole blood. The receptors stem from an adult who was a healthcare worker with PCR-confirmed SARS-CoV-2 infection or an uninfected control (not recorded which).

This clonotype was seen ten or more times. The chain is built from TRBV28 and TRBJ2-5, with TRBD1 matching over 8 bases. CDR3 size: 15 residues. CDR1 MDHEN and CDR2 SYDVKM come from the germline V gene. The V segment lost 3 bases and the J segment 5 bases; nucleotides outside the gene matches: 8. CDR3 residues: CASSFQSTGAETQYF. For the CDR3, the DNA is TGTGCCAGCAGTTTCCAATCGACAGGGGCCGAGACCCAGTACTTC.

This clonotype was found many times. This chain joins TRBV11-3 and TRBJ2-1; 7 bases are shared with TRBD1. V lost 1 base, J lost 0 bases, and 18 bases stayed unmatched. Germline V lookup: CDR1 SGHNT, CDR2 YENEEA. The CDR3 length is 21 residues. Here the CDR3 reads CASSLGSWLGGQKSSYNEQFF. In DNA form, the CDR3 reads TGTGCCAGCAGCTTAGGGTCGTGGTTAGGGGGACAGAAAAGCTCCTACAATGAGCAGTTCTTC.

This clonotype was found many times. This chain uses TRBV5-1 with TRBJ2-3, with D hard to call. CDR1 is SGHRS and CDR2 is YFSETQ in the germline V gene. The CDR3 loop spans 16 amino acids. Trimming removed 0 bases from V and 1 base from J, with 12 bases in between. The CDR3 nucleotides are TGCGCCAGCAGCTTGGGAGTTAGCTCCGGCACAGATACGCAGTATTTT. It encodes CASSLGVSSGTDTQYF.

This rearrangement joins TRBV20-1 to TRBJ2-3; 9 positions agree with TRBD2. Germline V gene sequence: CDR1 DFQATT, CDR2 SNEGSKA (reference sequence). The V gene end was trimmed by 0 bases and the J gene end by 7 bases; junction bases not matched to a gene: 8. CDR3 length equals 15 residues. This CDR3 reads CSARDPGLALYTQYF. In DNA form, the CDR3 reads TGCAGTGCTAGAGATCCGGGACTAGCTCTATATACGCAGTATTTT.

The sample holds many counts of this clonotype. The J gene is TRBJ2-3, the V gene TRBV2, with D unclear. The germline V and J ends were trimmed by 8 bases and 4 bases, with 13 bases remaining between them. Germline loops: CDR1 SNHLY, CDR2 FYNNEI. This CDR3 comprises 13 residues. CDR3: CASHGRVADTQYF. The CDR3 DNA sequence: TGTGCCAGCCACGGCCGAGTCGCAGATACGCAGTATTTT.

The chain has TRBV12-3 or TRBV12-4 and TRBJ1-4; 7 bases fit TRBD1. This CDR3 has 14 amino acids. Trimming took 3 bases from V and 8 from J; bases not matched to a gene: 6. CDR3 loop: CASSFKGAGEKLFF. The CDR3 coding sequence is TGTGCCAGCAGTTTCAAGGGGGCGGGGGAAAAACTGTTTTTT.

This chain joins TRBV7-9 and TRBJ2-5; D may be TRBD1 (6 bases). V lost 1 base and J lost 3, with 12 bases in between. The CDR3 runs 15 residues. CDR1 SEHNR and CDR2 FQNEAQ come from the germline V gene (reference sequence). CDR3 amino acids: CASSLGHRAEETQYF. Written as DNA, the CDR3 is TGTGCCAGCAGCTTAGGTCACAGGGCGGAAGAGACCCAGTACTTC.

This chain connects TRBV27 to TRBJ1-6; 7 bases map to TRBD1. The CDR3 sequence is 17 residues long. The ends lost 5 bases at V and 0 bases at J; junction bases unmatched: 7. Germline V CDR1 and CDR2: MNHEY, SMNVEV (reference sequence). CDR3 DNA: TGTGCCAGCAGTCCCGGGACAGAGAGCTCCTATAATTCACCCCTCCACTTT. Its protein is CASSPGTESSYNSPLHF.

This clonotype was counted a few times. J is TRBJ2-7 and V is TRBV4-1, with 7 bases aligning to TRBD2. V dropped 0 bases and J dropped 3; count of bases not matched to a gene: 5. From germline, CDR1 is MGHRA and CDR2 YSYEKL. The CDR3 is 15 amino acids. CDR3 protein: CASSQDISGVYEQYF. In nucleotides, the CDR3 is TGCGCCAGCAGCCAAGACATAAGCGGGGTCTACGAGCAGTACTTC.

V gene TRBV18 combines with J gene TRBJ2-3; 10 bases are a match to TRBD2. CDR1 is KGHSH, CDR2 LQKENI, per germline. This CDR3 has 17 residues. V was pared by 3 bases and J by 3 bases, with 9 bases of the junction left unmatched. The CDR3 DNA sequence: TGTGCCAGCTCACCCCGGGCTAGCGGGAGCGAAACAGATACGCAGTATTTT. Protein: CASSPRASGSETDTQYF.

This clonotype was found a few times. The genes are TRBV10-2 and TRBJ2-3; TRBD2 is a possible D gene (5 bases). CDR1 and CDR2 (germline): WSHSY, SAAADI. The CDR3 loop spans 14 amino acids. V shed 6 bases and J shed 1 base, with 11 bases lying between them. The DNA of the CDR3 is TGCGCCAGCAGAGCACTAGGAGGCACAGATACGCAGTATTTT. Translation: CASRALGGTDTQYF.

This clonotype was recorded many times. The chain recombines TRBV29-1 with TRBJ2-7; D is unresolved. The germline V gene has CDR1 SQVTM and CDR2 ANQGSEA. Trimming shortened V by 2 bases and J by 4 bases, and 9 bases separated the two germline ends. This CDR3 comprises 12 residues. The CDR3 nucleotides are TGCAGCGTTGAAACAGAGACGTACGAGCAGTACTTC. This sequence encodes CSVETETYEQYF.

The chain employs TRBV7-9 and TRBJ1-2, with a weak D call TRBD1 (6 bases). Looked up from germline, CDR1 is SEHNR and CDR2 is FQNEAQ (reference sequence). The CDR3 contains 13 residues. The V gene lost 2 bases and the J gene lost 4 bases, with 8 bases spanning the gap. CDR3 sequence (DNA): TGTGCCAGCAGCTTACTGACAGGCTATGGCTACACCTTC. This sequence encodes CASSLLTGYGYTF. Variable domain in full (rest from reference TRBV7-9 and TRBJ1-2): DTGVSQNPRHKITKRGQNVTFRCDPISEHNRLYWYRQTLGQGPEFLTYFQNEAQLEKSRLLSDRFSAERPKGSFSTLEIQRTEQGDSAMYLCASSLLTGYGYTFGSGTRLTVV.

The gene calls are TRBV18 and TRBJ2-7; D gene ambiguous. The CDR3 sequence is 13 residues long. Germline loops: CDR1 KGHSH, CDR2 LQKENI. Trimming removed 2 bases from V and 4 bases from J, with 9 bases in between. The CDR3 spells CASSPNTAYEQYF. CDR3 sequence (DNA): TGTGCCAGCTCACCAAATACTGCATACGAGCAGTACTTC.